This entry features one T cell receptor (beta chain) sequence. Relative to the germline gene, one junction end is altered; a read error may explain this. This sample stems from a study of preoperative IRX-2 immunotherapy in early breast cancer. Sequencing was performed with immunoSEQ multiplex PCR; in TCRdb, only in-frame clones are kept and a portion is missing. Among fewer than 40,000 clones listed, just under 90% were seen once. Stated treatment: preoperative locoregional IRX-2 cytokine immunotherapy. Preoperative locoregional IRX-2 cytokine immunotherapy was tested in the phase Ib source study. The receptor was derived from a human donor with breast cancer. The sample consisted of tumor tissue, taken after IRX-2 immunotherapy.

In DNA form, the CDR3 reads TGTGCCAGCGCGAGGGACAGGAACTATGGCTATACCTTC. Translated, it gives CASARDRNYGYTF. The rearrangement joins TRBV18 to TRBJ1-2, with 8 bases lining up with TRBD1. The CDR3 runs 13 residues. Germline V CDR1 and CDR2: KGHSH, LQKENI.